This entry lists 23 T cell receptor beta chains sequenced from one sample in a study of blood T cell repertoires in COVID-19 (dated by TCRdb to between 2020 and 2021). Library creation used the immunoSEQ multiplex PCR assay. TCRdb carries this immuneACCESS record with in-frame sequences only. Its versions omit some clonotypes, under half of them owing to an unresolved V gene in the studies checked, with the rest unexplained. For this sample the table gives 180,000 or so clones, of which around 91% were detected only once. Of the sample, 0.6% to 0.8% is held by the ten largest clones. The sample was peripheral blood. Receptors originate from a man aged 45 to 65 with acute or convalescent COVID-19.

This chain links TRBV18 with TRBJ1-1; D is ambiguous. Trimming shortened V by 3 bases and J by 5 bases, and 13 bases separated the two germline ends. Germline loops: CDR1 KGHSH, CDR2 LQKENI. There are 14 residues in the CDR3. CDR3 region: CASSPDSGGTEAFF. As DNA, the CDR3 is TGTGCCAGCTCACCCGACTCGGGAGGGACTGAAGCTTTCTTT.

Points on this clone: The junction departs from germline at one end; a sequencing error may be responsible. The CDR3 nucleotides are TGTGCCTGGAGTGGGGACTCCTTCGAGCAGTACTTC. It encodes CAWSGDSFEQYF. The chain joins TRBV30 to TRBJ2-7; TRBD2 is a possible D gene (6 bases). This CDR3 region has 12 residues. In germline, CDR1 is GTSNPN, CDR2 SVGIG (reference sequence).

The chain has TRBV4-3 and TRBJ2-2; no definite D call. The CDR3 consists of 14 residues. Trimming stripped 0 bases from V and 3 bases from J, with 5 bases between. CDR1 is LGHNA, CDR2 YSLEER, per germline. The CDR3 coding sequence is TGCGCCAGCAGCCAAGATCCAGACACCGGGGAGCTGTTTTTT. Translating gives CASSQDPDTGELFF.

The rearrangement links TRBV7-9 to TRBJ2-3, with D unclear. Germline V gene sequence: CDR1 SEHNR, CDR2 FQNEAQ (reference sequence). Deletions cut 4 bases from V and 6 bases from J, with 17 bases between. CDR3 length equals 15 residues. CDR3 nucleotides: TGTGCCAGCAGCTCCGGCACGGTTAGCCGGGATACGCAGTATTTT. This translates into CASSSGTVSRDTQYF.

This clone was observed once. V is TRBV15 and J is TRBJ1-3, with TRBD1 as a possible D gene (6 bases). The CDR3 is 13 amino acids. V was clipped by 11 bases and J by 1 base, with 12 bases between them. CDR1 is LNHNV, CDR2 YYDKDF, per germline (reference sequence). CDR3 DNA sequence: TGTGCCTCCAAGACAGGTTCTGGAAACACCATATATTTT. It specifies CASKTGSGNTIYF.

The chain combines TRBV4-2 with TRBJ1-4, with TRBD1 as a possible D gene (6 bases). The V gene's germline CDR1 is LGHNA and CDR2 YNFKEQ. The CDR3 covers 14 residues. The V and J ends lost 5 bases and 3 bases respectively, with 10 bases between them. The CDR3 DNA sequence: TGTGCCAGCAGCGTCAGGGGCGCTAATGAAAAACTGTTTTTT. Translation gives CASSVRGANEKLFF.

This clone was counted a few times. This chain links TRBV6-5 with TRBJ2-3; 10 bases are shared with TRBD2. J was trimmed by 3 bases and V by 6 bases; bases with no gene match: 6. The CDR3 has 15 amino acids. Per the germline V gene, CDR1 is MNHEY and CDR2 is SVGAGI. CDR3 DNA sequence: TGTGCCAGCAGAGCTAGCGGGAGCGGAACAGATACGCAGTATTTT. Protein sequence: CASRASGSGTDTQYF.

The chain carries TRBV29-1 and TRBJ2-3; 10 bases map to TRBD1. This CDR3 has 12 residues. Germline V lookup: CDR1 SQVTM, CDR2 ANQGSEA. V trimming: 6 bases; J trimming: 5 bases; junction bases outside the gene matches: 2. This chain's CDR3 is CSVGTGEDTQYF. CDR3 DNA sequence: TGCAGCGTCGGGACAGGGGAAGATACGCAGTATTTT.

The chain carries TRBV6-1 and TRBJ1-5, with 7 bases lining up with TRBD1. The V gene end was trimmed by 1 base and the J gene end by 6 bases; junction bases not matched to a gene: 0. Germline CDR1 reads MNHNS; CDR2 reads SASEGT. The CDR3 consists of 13 residues. For the CDR3, the DNA is TGTGCCAGCAGTGAAGACAGGGGTCAGCCCCAGCATTTT. Encoded protein: CASSEDRGQPQHF.

The chain links TRBV7-8 to TRBJ1-4; no clear D gene. Germline lookup yields CDR1 SGHVS and CDR2 FQNEAQ. The V gene lost 1 base and the J gene lost 3 bases, with 6 bases spanning the gap. This CDR3 contains 14 residues. In DNA, the CDR3 is TGTGCCAGCAGCTTAGACAAGTCTAATGAAAAACTGTTTTTT. This codes for CASSLDKSNEKLFF.

V and J are TRBV10-3 and TRBJ2-7, with TRBD1 as a possible D gene (6 bases). Trimming took off 3 bases at V and 0 bases at J, with 9 bases between the two ends. The CDR3 has 14 residues. Germline CDR1 and CDR2: ENHRY and SYGVKD. The CDR3 reads CAISDPTGSYEQYF. The CDR3 bases are TGTGCCATCAGTGACCCGACAGGCTCCTACGAGCAGTACTTC.

J is TRBJ1-2 and V is TRBV5-1; maybe TRBD1 (5 bases). Germline CDR1 reads SGHRS; CDR2 reads YFSETQ. Trimming removed 4 bases from V and 4 bases from J, with 23 bases in between. The CDR3 is 17 residues long. The CDR3 bases are TGCGCCAGCAGCAGGGATCTCGGGGGAGCAGGGCTCTATGGCTACACCTTC. Protein sequence: CASSRDLGGAGLYGYTF.

This chain uses TRBV18 with TRBJ2-7, with D perhaps matching TRBD2 (6 bases). Germline CDR1 is KGHSH and CDR2 is LQKENI. V was clipped by 3 bases and J by 7 bases, with 13 bases between them. CDR3 length equals 13 residues. The CDR3 loop is CASSPSGQREQYV. The CDR3 region has the DNA TGTGCCAGCTCACCGAGCGGGCAGAGGGAGCAGTACGTC.

The J gene is TRBJ2-3, the V gene TRBV4-1; 8 bases are a match to TRBD2. Per the germline V gene, CDR1 is MGHRA and CDR2 is YSYEKL. After removal of 5 bases from V and 2 bases from J, the junction contained 9 bases not matched to a gene. The CDR3 consists of 16 residues. The CDR3 reads CASSSRGSGNTDTQYF. The CDR3 DNA reads as TGCGCCAGCAGCTCCCGGGGTAGCGGGAACACAGATACGCAGTATTTT.

This clone was picked up one time. The chain carries TRBV28 and TRBJ2-5; TRBD2 agrees at 13 bases. Per germline, CDR1 MDHEN and CDR2 SYDVKM. V gave up 5 bases and J gave up 5 bases; unmatched junction bases: 8. The CDR3 length is 16 residues. The CDR3 DNA reads as TGTGCCAGCAGTCGGACCGGGACTAGCGGGGTGGAGACCCAGTACTTC. Protein: CASSRTGTSGVETQYF.

The V and J genes are TRBV20-1 and TRBJ1-5; 8 bases are shared with TRBD1. The CDR3 is 13 amino acids. V dropped 3 bases and J dropped 7; count of bases not matched to a gene: 5. Germline CDR1 reads DFQATT; CDR2 reads SNEGSKA (reference sequence). The CDR3 bases are TGCAGTGCTAGTTCGGACAGGGACCAGCCCCAGCATTTT. Protein: CSASSDRDQPQHF.

This clone occurred a few times. This rearrangement joins TRBV7-9 to TRBJ1-6; D may be TRBD1 (6 bases). The V and J ends lost 4 bases and 8 bases respectively, with 18 bases between them. Per the germline V gene, CDR1 is SEHNR and CDR2 is FQNEAQ (reference sequence). The CDR3 is 16 amino acids. CDR3 sequence (DNA): TGTGCCAGCAGCTCTACAGACAGGCGGTGGTATTCACCCCTCCACTTT. Translating it yields CASSSTDRRWYSPLHF.

The rearrangement links TRBV19 to TRBJ2-1; TRBD1 aligns across 8 bases. This CDR3 is 15 amino acids long. The germline V gene encodes CDR1 LNHDA and CDR2 SQIVND (reference sequence). V shed 0 bases and J 8 bases; nucleotides not matched to a gene: 6. DNA for the CDR3: TGTGCCAGTAGTATAGATCCCGGACAGGGCCATGAGCAGTTCTTC. This codes for CASSIDPGQGHEQFF.

This chain connects TRBV19 to TRBJ2-2; possible D gene TRBD2, 6 bases. Trimming cost V 6 bases and J 5 bases, with 13 bases left between them. The germline gives CDR1 LNHDA, CDR2 SQIVND (reference sequence). This CDR3 spans 14 amino acids. This chain's CDR3 is CASRNPGETGELFF. The CDR3 DNA is TGTGCCAGTAGGAATCCGGGGGAGACCGGGGAGCTGTTTTTT.

The CDR3 DNA follows: TGTGCCAGCAGCGTACTACCGGGACAGGGGAACTATGGCTACACCTTC. Translating it yields CASSVLPGQGNYGYTF. The genes are TRBV7-9 and TRBJ1-2; 10 bases line up with TRBD1. The germline V gene encodes CDR1 SEHNR and CDR2 FQNEAQ (reference sequence). CDR3 length: 16 amino acids. Trimming removed 5 bases from V and 2 bases from J; junction bases left unmatched: 8.

The chain uses TRBV5-1 and TRBJ1-2; D remains ambiguous. The CDR3 consists of 16 residues. V was clipped by 4 bases and J by 0 bases, with 16 bases between them. From germline, CDR1 is SGHRS and CDR2 YFSETQ. CDR3 protein: CASSPGEFRTNYGYTF. CDR3 nucleotides: TGCGCCAGCAGCCCTGGAGAGTTTAGGACTAACTATGGCTACACCTTC.

Turning to this clone: This sample also contains other DNA sequences that code for the same CDR3. In nucleotides, the CDR3 is TGTGCCTGGAGTGGAGGGGGTAATCAGCCCCAGCATTTT. This gives the protein CAWSGGGNQPQHF. J is TRBJ1-5 and V is TRBV30; TRBD1 is a possible D gene (6 bases). V was cut by 1 base and J by 4 bases, with 8 bases left in between. The CDR3 is 13 residues long. Germline V CDR1 and CDR2: GTSNPN, SVGIG (reference sequence).

The CDR3, as DNA: TGTGCCAGCAGCTTAGTCCGGGATAGCGGCTACAATGAGCAGTTCTTC. Protein product: CASSLVRDSGYNEQFF. The chain combines TRBV11-3 with TRBJ2-1, with D perhaps matching TRBD2 (6 bases). The germline CDR1 and CDR2 sequences are SGHNT and YENEEA. This CDR3 has 16 residues. V lost 1 base, J lost 3 bases, and 13 bases lay in between.